The rows below give T cell receptor beta chains drawn from one sample of a study of CD8 T cells in ankylosing spondylitis. TCRdb itself ran the 5' RACE reads through MiXCR, one entry per CDR3 protein. The table lists about 27,000 distinct CDR3 sequences, roughly 7.9% of them singletons. Sequencing was performed on blood. These receptors were taken from a male donor with ankylosing spondylitis or in good health (not recorded which). Both conserved end residues are part of each CDR3. D genes are given only for firm matches. Only part of the rows carry a size: once, few, many, or a class if the clone is expanded.

V gene: TRBV18; D gene: .; clone size: many; J gene: TRBJ2-2; CDR3 protein: CASLGIGEAGELFF; CDR3 DNA: TGTGCCAGCTTGGGGATTGGAGAAGCCGGGGAGCTGTTTTTT
V gene: TRBV5-1; D gene: .; clone size: .; J gene: TRBJ1-4; CDR3 protein: CASSSYSGTTNEKLFF; CDR3 DNA: TGCGCCAGCAGCTCCTATTCAGGGACAACTAATGAAAAACTGTTTTTT
V gene: TRBV4-3; D gene: .; clone size: few; J gene: TRBJ2-3; CDR3 protein: CASSPMRDWTDTQYF; CDR3 DNA: TGCGCCAGCAGCCCGATGCGGGATTGGACAGATACGCAGTATTTT
V gene: TRBV12-3/TRBV12-4; D gene: TRBD1; clone size: .; J gene: TRBJ2-2; CDR3 protein: CASSPGQAIGAGELFF; CDR3 DNA: TGTGCCAGCAGTCCAGGACAGGCAATAGGGGCCGGGGAGCTGTTTTTT
V gene: TRBV20-1; D gene: TRBD2; clone size: many; J gene: TRBJ2-7; CDR3 protein: CSALAGGSYEQYF; CDR3 DNA: TGCAGCGCTCTAGCGGGAGGGTCCTACGAGCAGTACTTC
V gene: TRBV30; D gene: .; clone size: .; J gene: TRBJ1-5; CDR3 protein: CAWSLTNQPQHF; CDR3 DNA: TGTGCCTGGAGTTTAACAAATCAGCCCCAGCATTTT
V gene: TRBV2; D gene: .; clone size: .; J gene: TRBJ2-2; CDR3 protein: CASSDGPTAKGELFF; CDR3 DNA: TGTGCCAGCAGTGACGGTCCGACTGCGAAGGGGGAGCTGTTTTTT
V gene: TRBV7-2; D gene: .; clone size: few; J gene: TRBJ2-3; CDR3 protein: CASSFQVSPAQYF; CDR3 DNA: TGTGCCAGCAGCTTCCAAGTGTCGCCCGCGCAGTATTTT
V gene: TRBV29-1; D gene: .; clone size: few; J gene: TRBJ1-1; CDR3 protein: CSVIDTSMNTEAFF; CDR3 DNA: TGCAGCGTTATAGACACCAGCATGAACACTGAAGCTTTCTTT
V gene: TRBV27; D gene: TRBD1; clone size: few; J gene: TRBJ1-3; CDR3 protein: CASSLSGQGNTIYF; CDR3 DNA: TGTGCCAGCAGTTTATCGGGACAGGGAAACACCATATATTTT
V gene: TRBV28; D gene: .; clone size: many; J gene: TRBJ2-2; CDR3 protein: CASSLYTGELFF; CDR3 DNA: TGTGCCAGCAGCCTTTACACCGGGGAGCTGTTTTTT
V gene: TRBV6-5; D gene: .; clone size: few; J gene: TRBJ1-1; CDR3 protein: CASIAGPGQGGTEAFF; CDR3 DNA: TGTGCCAGCATCGCCGGGCCCGGGCAGGGAGGGACTGAAGCTTTCTTT
V gene: TRBV6-2/TRBV6-3; D gene: .; clone size: many; J gene: TRBJ2-1; CDR3 protein: CASSYRSGDNEQFF; CDR3 DNA: TGTGCCAGCAGTTATAGGTCAGGGGACAATGAGCAGTTCTTC
V gene: TRBV9; D gene: TRBD1; clone size: many; J gene: TRBJ2-1; CDR3 protein: CASSVESGTGGSYEQFF; CDR3 DNA: TGTGCCAGCAGCGTAGAATCCGGGACAGGGGGCAGCTATGAGCAGTTCTTC
V gene: TRBV5-1; D gene: TRBD2; clone size: .; J gene: TRBJ2-3; CDR3 protein: CASSPQLAGLTDTQYF; CDR3 DNA: TGCGCCAGCAGCCCCCAATTAGCGGGGCTCACAGATACGCAGTATTTT
V gene: TRBV20-1; D gene: TRBD1; clone size: few; J gene: TRBJ1-1; CDR3 protein: CSAARDRGYTEAFF; CDR3 DNA: TGCAGTGCTGCCCGTGACAGGGGTTACACTGAAGCTTTCTTT
V gene: TRBV29-1; D gene: .; clone size: .; J gene: TRBJ2-2; CDR3 protein: CSVDPPGEGIGELFF; CDR3 DNA: TGCAGCGTTGATCCCCCGGGAGAGGGCATCGGGGAGCTGTTTTTT
V gene: TRBV11-2; D gene: TRBD1; clone size: few; J gene: TRBJ2-2; CDR3 protein: CASSQRTGGGELFF; CDR3 DNA: TGTGCCAGCAGCCAGAGGACAGGGGGAGGGGAGCTGTTTTTT
V gene: TRBV20-1; D gene: .; clone size: many; J gene: TRBJ2-2; CDR3 protein: CSARDGGGGGELFF; CDR3 DNA: TGCAGTGCTAGAGATGGAGGAGGTGGCGGGGAGCTGTTTTTT
V gene: TRBV20-1; D gene: TRBD2; clone size: .; J gene: TRBJ2-1; CDR3 protein: CSARDPRLAPYNEQFF; CDR3 DNA: TGCAGTGCTAGAGATCCAAGACTAGCTCCCTACAATGAGCAGTTCTTC
V gene: TRBV25-1; D gene: .; clone size: .; J gene: TRBJ1-2; CDR3 protein: CASSRGNYGYTF; CDR3 DNA: TGTGCCAGCAGTCGGGGTAACTATGGCTACACCTTC
V gene: TRBV29-1; D gene: .; clone size: many; J gene: TRBJ2-1; CDR3 protein: CSVLSVGKALGNEQFF; CDR3 DNA: TGCAGCGTTCTCTCTGTGGGAAAGGCGCTTGGCAATGAGCAGTTCTTC
V gene: TRBV12-3/TRBV12-4; D gene: TRBD2; clone size: few; J gene: TRBJ2-5; CDR3 protein: CASTGLAEGTAQETQYF; CDR3 DNA: TGTGCCAGCACTGGACTAGCGGAGGGAACAGCCCAAGAGACCCAGTACTTC
V gene: TRBV7-2; D gene: TRBD2; clone size: .; J gene: TRBJ2-5; CDR3 protein: CASSWLGLGEETQYF; CDR3 DNA: TGTGCCAGCAGCTGGCTCGGACTAGGGGAAGAGACCCAGTACTTC